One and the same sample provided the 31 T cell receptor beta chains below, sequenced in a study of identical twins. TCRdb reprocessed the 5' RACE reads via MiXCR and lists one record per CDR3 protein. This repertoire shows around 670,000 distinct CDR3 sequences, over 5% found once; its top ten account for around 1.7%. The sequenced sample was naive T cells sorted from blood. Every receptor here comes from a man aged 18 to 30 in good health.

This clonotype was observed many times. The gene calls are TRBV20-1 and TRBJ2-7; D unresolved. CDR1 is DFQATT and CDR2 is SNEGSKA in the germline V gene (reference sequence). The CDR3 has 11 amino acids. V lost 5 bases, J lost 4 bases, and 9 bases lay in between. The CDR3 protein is CSAVARYEQYF. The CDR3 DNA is TGCAGTGCTGTGGCTAGGTACGAGCAGTACTTC.

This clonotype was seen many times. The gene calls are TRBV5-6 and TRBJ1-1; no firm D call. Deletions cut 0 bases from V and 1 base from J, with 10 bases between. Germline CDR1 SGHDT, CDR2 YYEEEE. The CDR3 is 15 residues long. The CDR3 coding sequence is TGTGCCAGCAGCTTGGTCGTCACTGGGAACACTGAAGCTTTCTTT. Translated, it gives CASSLVVTGNTEAFF.

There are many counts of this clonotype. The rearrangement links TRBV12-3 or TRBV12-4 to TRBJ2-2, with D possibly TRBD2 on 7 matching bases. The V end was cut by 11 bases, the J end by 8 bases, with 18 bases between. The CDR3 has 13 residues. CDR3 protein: CAGGAPGRGELFF. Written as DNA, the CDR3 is TGTGCCGGGGGGGCACCTGGGAGGGGGGAGCTGTTTTTT.

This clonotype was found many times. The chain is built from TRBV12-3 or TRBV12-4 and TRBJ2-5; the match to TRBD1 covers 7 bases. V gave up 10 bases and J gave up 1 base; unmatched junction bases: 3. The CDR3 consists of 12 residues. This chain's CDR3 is CATAGGQETQYF. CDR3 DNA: TGTGCCACCGCAGGGGGCCAAGAGACCCAGTACTTC.

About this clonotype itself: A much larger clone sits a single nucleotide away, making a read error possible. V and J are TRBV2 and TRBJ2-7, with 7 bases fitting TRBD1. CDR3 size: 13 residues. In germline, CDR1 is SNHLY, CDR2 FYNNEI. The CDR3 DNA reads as TGTGCCAGCAGTGAAGGACAGGGCTACGGGCAGTACGTC. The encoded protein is CASSEGQGYGQYV.

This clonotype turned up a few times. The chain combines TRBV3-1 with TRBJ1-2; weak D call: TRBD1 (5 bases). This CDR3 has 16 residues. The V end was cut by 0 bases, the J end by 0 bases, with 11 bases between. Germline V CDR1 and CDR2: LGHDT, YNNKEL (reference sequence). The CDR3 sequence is CASSQDPGPANYGYTF. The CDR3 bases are TGTGCCAGCAGCCAAGATCCGGGGCCAGCTAACTATGGCTACACCTTC.

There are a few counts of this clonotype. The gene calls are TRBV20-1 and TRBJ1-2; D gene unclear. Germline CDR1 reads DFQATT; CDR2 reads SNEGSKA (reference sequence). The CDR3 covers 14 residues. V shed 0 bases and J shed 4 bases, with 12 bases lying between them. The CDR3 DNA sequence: TGCAGTGCTAGAGATGTCGAACAGCCCTATGGCTACACCTTC. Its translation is CSARDVEQPYGYTF.

This chain's CDR3 is CASRNVSSYNEQFF. The DNA of the CDR3 is TGTGCCAGCAGGAACGTCAGCTCCTACAATGAGCAGTTCTTC. This chain joins TRBV6-2 or TRBV6-3 and TRBJ2-1; D unclear. The CDR3 is 14 residues long. CDR1 is MNHEY, CDR2 SVGEGT, per germline. V gave up 6 bases and J gave up 0 bases, with 9 bases separating them.

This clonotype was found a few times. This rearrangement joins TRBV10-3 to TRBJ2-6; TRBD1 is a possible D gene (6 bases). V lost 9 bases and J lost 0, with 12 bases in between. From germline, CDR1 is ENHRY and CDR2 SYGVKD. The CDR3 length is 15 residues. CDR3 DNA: TGTGCCATATGGGACACCGTCTCTGGGGCCAACGTCCTGACTTTC. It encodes CAIWDTVSGANVLTF.

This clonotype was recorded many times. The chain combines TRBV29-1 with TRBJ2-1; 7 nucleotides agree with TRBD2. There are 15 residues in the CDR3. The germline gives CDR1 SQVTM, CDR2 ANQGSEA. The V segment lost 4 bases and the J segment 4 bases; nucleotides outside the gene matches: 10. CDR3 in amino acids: CSVVGSSGIYNEQFF. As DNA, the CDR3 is TGCAGCGTTGTGGGTTCTAGCGGAATTTACAATGAGCAGTTCTTC.

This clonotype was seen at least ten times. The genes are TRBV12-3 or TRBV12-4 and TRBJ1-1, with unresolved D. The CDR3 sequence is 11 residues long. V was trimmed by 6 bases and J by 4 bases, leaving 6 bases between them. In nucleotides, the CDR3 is TGTGCCAGCAGCCGGGCCACTGAAGCTTTCTTT. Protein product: CASSRATEAFF.

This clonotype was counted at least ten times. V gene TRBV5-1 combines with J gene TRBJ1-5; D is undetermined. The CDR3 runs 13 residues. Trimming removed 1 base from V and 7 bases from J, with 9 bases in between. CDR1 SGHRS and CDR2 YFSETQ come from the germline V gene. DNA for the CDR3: TGCGCCAGCAGCTTGTCGGGTATCCAGCCCCAGCATTTT. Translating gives CASSLSGIQPQHF.

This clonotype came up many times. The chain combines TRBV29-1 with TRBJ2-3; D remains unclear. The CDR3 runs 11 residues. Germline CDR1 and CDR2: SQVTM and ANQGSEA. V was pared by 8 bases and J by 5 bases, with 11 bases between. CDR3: CSINWGDTQYF. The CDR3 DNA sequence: TGCAGCATTAATTGGGGAGATACGCAGTATTTT.

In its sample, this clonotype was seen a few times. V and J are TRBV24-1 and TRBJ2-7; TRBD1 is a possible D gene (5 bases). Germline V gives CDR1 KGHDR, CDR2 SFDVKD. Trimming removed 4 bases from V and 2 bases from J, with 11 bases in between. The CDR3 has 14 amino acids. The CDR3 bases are TGTGCCACCAGTGAAGGACACCTCCCCTACGAGCAGTACTTC. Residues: CATSEGHLPYEQYF.

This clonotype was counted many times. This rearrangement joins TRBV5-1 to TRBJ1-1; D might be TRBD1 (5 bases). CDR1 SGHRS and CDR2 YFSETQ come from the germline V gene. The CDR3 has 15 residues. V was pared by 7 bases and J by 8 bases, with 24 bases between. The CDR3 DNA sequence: TGCGCCAGCCTACCGGTCCAGGGCCCAGCGGGAGAAGCTTTCTTT. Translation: CASLPVQGPAGEAFF.

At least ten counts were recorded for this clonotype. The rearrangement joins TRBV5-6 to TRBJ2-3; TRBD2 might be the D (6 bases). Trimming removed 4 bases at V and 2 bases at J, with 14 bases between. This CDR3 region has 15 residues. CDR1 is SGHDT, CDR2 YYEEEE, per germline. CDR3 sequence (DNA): TGTGCCAGCAGCCCGGGACTTTTTCTCACAGATACGCAGTATTTT. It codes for CASSPGLFLTDTQYF.

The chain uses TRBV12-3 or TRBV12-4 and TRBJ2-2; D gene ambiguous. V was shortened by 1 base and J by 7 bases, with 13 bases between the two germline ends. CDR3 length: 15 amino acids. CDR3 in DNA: TGTGCCAGCAGTTTAGGTGGGGTTGAGATCGGGGAGCTGTTTTTT. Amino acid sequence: CASSLGGVEIGELFF.

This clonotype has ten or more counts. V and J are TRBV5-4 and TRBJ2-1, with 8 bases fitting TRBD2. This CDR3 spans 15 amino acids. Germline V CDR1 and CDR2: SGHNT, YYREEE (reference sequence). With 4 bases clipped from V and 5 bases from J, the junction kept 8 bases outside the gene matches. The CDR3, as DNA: TGTGCCAGCAGCCAAGGACTAGCTATACACAATGAGCAGTTCTTC. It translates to CASSQGLAIHNEQFF.

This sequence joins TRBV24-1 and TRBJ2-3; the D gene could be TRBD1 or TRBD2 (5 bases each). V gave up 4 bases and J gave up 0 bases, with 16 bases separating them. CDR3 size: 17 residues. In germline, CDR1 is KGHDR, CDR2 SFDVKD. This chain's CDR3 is CATSDNRRDLSTDTQYF. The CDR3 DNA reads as TGTGCCACCAGTGACAACCGCAGGGACCTTAGCACAGATACGCAGTATTTT.

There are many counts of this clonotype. CDR3: CSARITRAETQYF. The CDR3 DNA reads as TGCAGTGCTAGAATTACTAGGGCGGAGACCCAGTACTTC. The chain combines TRBV20-1 with TRBJ2-5, with D perhaps matching TRBD2 (5 bases). Looked up from germline, CDR1 is DFQATT and CDR2 is SNEGSKA (reference sequence). V lost 2 bases and J 5 bases, leaving 12 bases between the germline ends. The CDR3 runs 13 residues.

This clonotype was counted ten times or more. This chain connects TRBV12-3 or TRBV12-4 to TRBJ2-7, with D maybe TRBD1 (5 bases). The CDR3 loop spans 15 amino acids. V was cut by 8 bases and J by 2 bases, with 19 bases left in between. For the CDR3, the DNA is TGTGCCAGCGACCCAGGGAAGAGACAGACCTACGAGCAGTACGTC. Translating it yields CASDPGKRQTYEQYV.

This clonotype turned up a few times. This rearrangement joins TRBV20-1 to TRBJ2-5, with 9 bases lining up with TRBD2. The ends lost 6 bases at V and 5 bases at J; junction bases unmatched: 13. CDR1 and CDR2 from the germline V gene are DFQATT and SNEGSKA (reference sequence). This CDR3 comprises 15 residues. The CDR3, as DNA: TGCAGTGCGATGAGGGCGGGAGGGCCAGACGAGACCCAGTACTTC. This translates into CSAMRAGGPDETQYF.

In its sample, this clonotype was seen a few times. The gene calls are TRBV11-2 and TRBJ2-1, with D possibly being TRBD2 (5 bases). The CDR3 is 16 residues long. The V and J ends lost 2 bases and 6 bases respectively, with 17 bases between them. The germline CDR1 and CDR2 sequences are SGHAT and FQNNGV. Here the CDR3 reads CASSLNPASLVNEQFF. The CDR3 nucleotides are TGTGCCAGCAGCTTAAATCCGGCTAGCCTTGTCAATGAGCAGTTCTTC.

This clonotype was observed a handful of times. CDR3 bases: TGCAGCGTCGCGACAGGGGCCGGCACTGAAGCTTTCTTT. Amino acid sequence: CSVATGAGTEAFF. The V call is TRBV29-1, the J call TRBJ1-1, with 8 bases aligning to TRBD1. The germline gives CDR1 SQVTM, CDR2 ANQGSEA. This CDR3 is 13 amino acids long. V gave up 6 bases and J gave up 4 bases; unmatched junction bases: 7.

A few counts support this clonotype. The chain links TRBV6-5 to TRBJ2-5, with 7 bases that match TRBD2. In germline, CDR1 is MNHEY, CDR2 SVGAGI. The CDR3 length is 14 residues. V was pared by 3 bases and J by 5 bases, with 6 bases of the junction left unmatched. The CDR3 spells CASSYVGGSETQYF. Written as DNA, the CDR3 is TGTGCCAGCAGTTATGTGGGAGGGTCTGAGACCCAGTACTTC.

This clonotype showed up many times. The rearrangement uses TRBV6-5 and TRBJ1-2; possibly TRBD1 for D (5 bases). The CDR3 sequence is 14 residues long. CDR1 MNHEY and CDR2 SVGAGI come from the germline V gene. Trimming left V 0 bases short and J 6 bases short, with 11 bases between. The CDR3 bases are TGTGCCAGCAGTTACTCGAGGGGTAGCAATGGCTACACCTTC. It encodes CASSYSRGSNGYTF.

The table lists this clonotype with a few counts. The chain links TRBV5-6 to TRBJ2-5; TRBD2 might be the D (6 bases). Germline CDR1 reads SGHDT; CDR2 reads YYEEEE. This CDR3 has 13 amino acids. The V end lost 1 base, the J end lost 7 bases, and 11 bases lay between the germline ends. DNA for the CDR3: TGTGCCAGCAGCTTGATGGGGGAGGCGACCCAGTACTTC. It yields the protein CASSLMGEATQYF. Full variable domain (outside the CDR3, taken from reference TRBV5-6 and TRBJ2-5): DAGVTQSPTHLIKTRGQQVTLRCSPKSGHDTVSWYQQALGQGPQFIFQYYEEEERQRGNFPDRFSGHQFPNYSSELNVNALLLGDSALYLCASSLMGEATQYFGPGTRLLVL.

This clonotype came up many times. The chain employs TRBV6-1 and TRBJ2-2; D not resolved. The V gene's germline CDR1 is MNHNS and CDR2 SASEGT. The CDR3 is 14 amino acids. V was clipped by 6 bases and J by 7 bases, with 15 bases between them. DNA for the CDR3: TGTGCCAGCAGCCCGGAGATCTGGGGCGGGGAGCTGTTTTTT. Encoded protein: CASSPEIWGGELFF.

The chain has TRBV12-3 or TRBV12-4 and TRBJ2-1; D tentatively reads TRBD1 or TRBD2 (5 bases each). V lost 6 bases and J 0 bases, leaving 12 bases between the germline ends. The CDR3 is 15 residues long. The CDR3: CASSGDHDSYNEQFF. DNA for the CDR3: TGTGCCAGCAGCGGGGACCACGACTCCTACAATGAGCAGTTCTTC.

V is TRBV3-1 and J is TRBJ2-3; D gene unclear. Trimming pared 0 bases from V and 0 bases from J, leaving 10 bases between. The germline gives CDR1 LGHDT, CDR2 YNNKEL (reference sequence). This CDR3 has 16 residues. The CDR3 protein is CASSQDAARSTDTQYF. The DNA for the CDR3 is TGTGCCAGCAGCCAAGATGCGGCCAGAAGCACAGATACGCAGTATTTT.

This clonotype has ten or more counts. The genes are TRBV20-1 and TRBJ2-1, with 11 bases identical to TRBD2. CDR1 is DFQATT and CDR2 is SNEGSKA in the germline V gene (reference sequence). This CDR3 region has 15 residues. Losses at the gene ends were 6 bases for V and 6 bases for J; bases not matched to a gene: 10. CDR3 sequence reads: CSALIPTSGGNEQFF. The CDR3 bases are TGCAGTGCACTAATACCAACTAGCGGGGGCAATGAGCAGTTCTTC.